Below are 21 T cell receptor beta chains sequenced from a single sample in a study of T cell repertoires in cytomegalovirus infection. For these TCRs, the target antigens are not known. MiXCR, run by TCRdb on the reads, gives a single entry per CDR3 protein. The sample shows a few hundred thousand distinct CDR3 sequences, roughly 25% of them seen only once. The sample was cultured PBMCs, taken from culture after CMV antigen stimulation. The receptors derive from a human donor in good health (CMV status not recorded). Some clones in this sample may be carry-over from other donors' samples.

J is TRBJ2-2 and V is TRBV7-2; weak D call: TRBD2 (5 bases). The CDR3 covers 15 residues. Per the germline V gene, CDR1 is SGHTA and CDR2 is FQGNSA. V gave up 5 bases and J gave up 3 bases, with 13 bases separating them. CDR3 amino acids: CASSRGWGDTGELFF. DNA for the CDR3: TGTGCCAGCAGCCGGGGATGGGGTGACACCGGGGAGCTGTTTTTT.

This clonotype was recorded at least ten times. V is TRBV7-2 and J is TRBJ2-3, with a weak D call TRBD2 (5 bases). CDR3 length: 14 amino acids. CDR1 is SGHTA and CDR2 is FQGNSA in the germline V gene. The V end lost 5 bases, the J end lost 0 bases, and 9 bases lay between the germline ends. The CDR3 spells CASSPGLSTDTQYF. The CDR3 region has the DNA TGTGCCAGCAGCCCCGGACTGAGCACAGATACGCAGTATTTT.

V is TRBV6-6 and J is TRBJ1-4, with unresolved D. The CDR3 loop spans 14 amino acids. The germline V gene encodes CDR1 MNHNY and CDR2 SVGAGI (reference sequence). V dropped 2 bases and J dropped 8 bases, with 12 bases sitting between them. The CDR3 region is CASSYGQQREKLFF. In DNA, the CDR3 is TGTGCCAGCAGTTACGGCCAGCAGCGGGAAAAACTGTTTTTT.

This clonotype was seen a handful of times. J is TRBJ1-2 and V is TRBV27; no clear D gene. Trimming took off 7 bases at V and 0 bases at J, with 9 bases between the two ends. Per germline, CDR1 MNHEY and CDR2 SMNVEV (reference sequence). This CDR3 region has 13 residues. The CDR3 bases are TGTGCCAGCAAAAGAGAAGCTAACTATGGCTACACCTTC. It yields the protein CASKREANYGYTF.

This clonotype was counted only a few times. The V gene is TRBV7-6, the J gene TRBJ2-1; the match to TRBD2 covers 9 bases. Germline V gene sequence: CDR1 SGHVS, CDR2 FNYEAQ. With V trimmed by 5 bases and J by 8 bases, 10 bases remained unmatched. CDR3 length equals 15 residues. CDR3 protein: CASSRYSGSSDEQFF. The CDR3 DNA reads as TGTGCCAGCAGCCGTTATAGCGGGAGTAGCGATGAGCAGTTCTTC.

J is TRBJ2-2 and V is TRBV14; TRBD1 matches 7 bases. With 4 bases clipped from V and 4 bases from J, the junction kept 6 bases outside the gene matches. The CDR3 has 15 amino acids. Germline CDR1 and CDR2: SGHDN and FVKESK. The CDR3 nucleotides read TGTGCCAGCAGCCCTTGGACAGGCCGCACCGGGGAGCTGTTTTTT. Residues: CASSPWTGRTGELFF.

CDR3 loop: CASSPLALTDTQYF. The CDR3 region has the DNA TGTGCCAGCAGTCCATTAGCGCTCACAGATACGCAGTATTTT. The chain carries TRBV28 and TRBJ2-3, with D perhaps matching TRBD2 (5 bases). V was trimmed by 5 bases and J by 2 bases, leaving 11 bases between them. The length of the CDR3 is 14 residues. Germline CDR1 MDHEN, CDR2 SYDVKM.

This clonotype was detected ten times or more. The CDR3, as DNA: TGTGCCAGCACCGAGACAGCCTTAACTGAAGCTTTCTTT. It encodes CASTETALTEAFF. This rearrangement joins TRBV6-1 to TRBJ1-1; D perhaps matches TRBD1 (5 bases). The CDR3 loop spans 13 amino acids. V lost 7 bases, J lost 5 bases, and 14 bases lay in between. Germline V CDR1 and CDR2: MNHNS, SASEGT.

This clonotype was detected only a few times. The chain is built from TRBV6-2 or TRBV6-3 and TRBJ2-7; TRBD2 aligns across 10 bases. This CDR3 has 15 residues. Trimming removed 5 bases from V and 3 bases from J; junction bases left unmatched: 7. CDR1 and CDR2 (germline): MNHEY, SVGEGT. The chain's CDR3 is CASSPSGSLDYEQYF. CDR3 DNA: TGTGCCAGCAGTCCTAGCGGGAGTCTTGACTACGAGCAGTACTTC.

This clonotype was recorded a few times. This chain joins TRBV24-1 and TRBJ1-5; D call uncertain. V dropped 3 bases and J dropped 0 bases, with 2 bases sitting between them. The CDR3 spans 13 residues. Germline values: CDR1 KGHDR, CDR2 SFDVKD. DNA for the CDR3: TGTGCCACCAGTGATGATAGCAATCAGCCCCAGCATTTT. This gives the protein CATSDDSNQPQHF.

This clonotype was found a few times. The chain links TRBV11-1 to TRBJ2-1; a weak D match, TRBD2 (6 bases). This CDR3 has 13 residues. In germline, CDR1 is SGHAT, CDR2 FQDESV (reference sequence). The V and J ends lost 6 bases and 5 bases respectively, with 11 bases between them. The DNA for the CDR3 is TGTGCCAGCAGAAAGGGACTTAACAATGAGCAGTTCTTC. It translates to CASRKGLNNEQFF.

This clonotype was observed a handful of times. This sequence joins TRBV19 and TRBJ1-5, with D tentatively TRBD1 (5 bases). CDR1 is LNHDA and CDR2 is SQIVND in the germline V gene (reference sequence). V dropped 8 bases and J dropped 1 base, with 18 bases sitting between them. CDR3 length: 16 amino acids. CDR3 residues: CASRWWQGGSNQPQHF. In DNA form, the CDR3 reads TGTGCCAGTCGATGGTGGCAGGGAGGAAGCAATCAGCCCCAGCATTTT.

This clonotype was observed a handful of times. The V gene is TRBV20-1, the J gene TRBJ2-1, with 10 bases fitting TRBD1. This CDR3 has 15 residues. The V and J ends lost 3 bases and 4 bases, in that order; junction bases with no gene match: 6. Germline V gene sequence: CDR1 DFQATT, CDR2 SNEGSKA (reference sequence). The CDR3 DNA reads as TGCAGTGCTAGTCTCCGGGACAGGGGTTACAATGAGCAGTTCTTC. This sequence encodes CSASLRDRGYNEQFF.

Only a few counts were recorded for this clonotype. J is TRBJ2-1 and V is TRBV19; 11 nucleotides line up with TRBD2. Germline CDR1 reads LNHDA; CDR2 reads SQIVND (reference sequence). This CDR3 region has 15 residues. The junction had 5 bases not matched to a gene; V was cut back by 4 bases and J by 6 bases. This chain's CDR3 is CASSKTSGSSNEQFF. The CDR3 coding sequence is TGTGCCAGTAGTAAAACTAGCGGGAGCTCCAATGAGCAGTTCTTC.

This clonotype occurred a few times. The chain employs TRBV5-4 and TRBJ2-2, with 8 bases that match TRBD1. CDR3 length equals 15 residues. Germline V lookup: CDR1 SGHNT, CDR2 YYREEE (reference sequence). The V segment lost 4 bases and the J segment 6 bases; nucleotides outside the gene matches: 8. CDR3 sequence reads: CASSRDRINPGELFF. CDR3 bases: TGTGCCAGCAGCAGGGACAGGATTAATCCCGGGGAGCTGTTTTTT.

The rearrangement joins TRBV2 to TRBJ2-5; D not resolved. From germline, CDR1 is SNHLY and CDR2 FYNNEI. The CDR3 runs 14 residues. The germline V and J ends were trimmed by 6 bases and 1 base, with 12 bases remaining between them. The DNA for the CDR3 is TGTGCCAGCAGGGTACTGGGAATCCAAGAGACCCAGTACTTC. Protein sequence: CASRVLGIQETQYF.

The table lists this clonotype with many counts. V usage is TRBV7-2 and J usage is TRBJ1-2; 7 bases agree with TRBD1. The V gene's germline CDR1 is SGHTA and CDR2 FQGNSA. The CDR3 runs to 11 residues. Trimming at V came to 5 bases and at J to 8 bases, leaving 2 bases not matched to a gene. CDR3 amino acids: CASSVTGGYTF. CDR3 nucleotides: TGTGCCAGCAGCGTGACAGGGGGCTACACCTTC.

This clonotype was detected a few times. This chain connects TRBV11-2 to TRBJ2-7; 7 bases align to TRBD1. The V segment lost 0 bases and the J segment 0 bases; nucleotides outside the gene matches: 29. CDR3 length equals 24 residues. CDR1 is SGHAT and CDR2 is FQNNGV in the germline V gene. CDR3 in DNA: TGTGCCAGCAGCTTAGACCGGGACAGATTATTGTGGGACCAGATTATCTTTAGCTCCTACGAGCAGTACTTC. It specifies CASSLDRDRLLWDQIIFSSYEQYF.

The chain employs TRBV7-4 and TRBJ1-4; D not certain. CDR1 SGHVT and CDR2 SQSDAQ come from the germline V gene. This CDR3 has 11 amino acids. V was cut by 5 bases and J by 8 bases, with 6 bases left in between. This CDR3 is CASSPQEKLFF. The CDR3 DNA reads TGTGCCAGCAGCCCCCAGGAAAAACTGTTTTTT.

This chain connects TRBV19 to TRBJ2-3; no reliable D call. The ends were cut back, 9 bases at V and 3 bases at J, with 16 bases in the middle. The CDR3 sequence is 14 residues long. CDR1 LNHDA and CDR2 SQIVND come from the germline V gene (reference sequence). This CDR3 is CASRRNNPTDTQYF. The CDR3 nucleotides are TGTGCCAGCCGCAGAAATAACCCAACAGATACGCAGTATTTT.

DNA of the CDR3: TGTGCCAGCTCGACTTCCGGGACTAGCGGGACCGGGGAGCTGTTTTTT. Protein sequence: CASSTSGTSGTGELFF. This chain joins TRBV18 and TRBJ2-2; TRBD2 matches at 12 bases. Trimming at V came to 6 bases and at J to 5 bases, leaving 7 bases not matched to a gene. Germline values: CDR1 KGHSH, CDR2 LQKENI. The CDR3 totals 16 residues.